The following is a T cell receptor beta chain sequence with its context. Germline V lookup: CDR1 LNHDA, CDR2 SQIVND (reference sequence). V was pared by 4 bases and J by 0 bases, with 11 bases of the junction left unmatched. This CDR3 region has 18 residues. Some clones are missing from TCRdb's copy, which holds only in-frame ones; the method was immunoSEQ multiplex PCR. The repertoire holds nearly 200,000 clones, with roughly 80% as singletons. This sample was taken from a study of blood T cell repertoires in COVID-19. Study-level background: Material from acute and convalescent COVID-19 was sourced from the United States, Italy and Spain. In each case, the material was cDNA or gDNA derived from T cells, B-cell-depleted T cells, or PBMCs.

This chain uses TRBV19 with TRBJ1-5, with 8 bases matching TRBD1. The sequence was obtained from a man between 60 and 75 years old with COVID-19, enrolled during active disease. The source material was peripheral blood. CDR3 in DNA: TGTGCCAGTAGTAATCGGGCAGGGGGCTCCTATAGCAATCAGCCCCAGCATTTT. This sequence encodes CASSNRAGGSYSNQPQHF.